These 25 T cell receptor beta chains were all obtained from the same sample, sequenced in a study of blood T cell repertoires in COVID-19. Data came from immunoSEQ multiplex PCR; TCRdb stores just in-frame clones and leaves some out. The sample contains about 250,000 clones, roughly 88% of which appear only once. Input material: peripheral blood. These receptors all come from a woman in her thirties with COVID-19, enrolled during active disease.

The CDR3 reads CASSDRSSYNSPLHF. CDR3 nucleotides: TGTGCCAGCAGCGACAGGAGCTCCTATAATTCACCCCTCCACTTT. The rearrangement links TRBV6-5 to TRBJ1-6, with a tentative D call TRBD1 (6 bases). The CDR3 is 15 amino acids. Trimming cost V 6 bases and J 0 bases, with 9 bases left between them. Germline CDR1 and CDR2: MNHEY and SVGAGI.

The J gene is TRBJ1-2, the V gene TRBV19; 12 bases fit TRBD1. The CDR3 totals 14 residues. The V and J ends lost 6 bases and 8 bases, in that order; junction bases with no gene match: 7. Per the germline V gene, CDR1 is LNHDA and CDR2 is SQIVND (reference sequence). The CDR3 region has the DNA TGTGCCAGTAGGGGGACAGGGGGCCCATGGGGCTACACCTTC. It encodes CASRGTGGPWGYTF.

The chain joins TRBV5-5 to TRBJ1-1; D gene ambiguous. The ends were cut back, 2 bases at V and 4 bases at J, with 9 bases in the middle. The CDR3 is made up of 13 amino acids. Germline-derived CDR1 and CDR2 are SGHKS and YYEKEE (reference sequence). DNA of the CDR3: TGTGCCAGCAGCTTTAATTTTCTCACTGAAGCTTTCTTT. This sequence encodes CASSFNFLTEAFF. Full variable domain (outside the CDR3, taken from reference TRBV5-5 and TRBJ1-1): DAGVTQSPTHLIKTRGQQVTLRCSPISGHKSVSWYQQVLGQGPQFIFQYYEKEERGRGNFPDRFSARQFPNYSSELNVNALLLGDSALYLCASSFNFLTEAFFGQGTRLTVV.

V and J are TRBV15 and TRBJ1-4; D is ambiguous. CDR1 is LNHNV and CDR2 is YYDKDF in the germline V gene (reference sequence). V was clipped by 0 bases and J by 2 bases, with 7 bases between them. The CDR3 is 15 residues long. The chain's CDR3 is CATSRDPLTNEKLFF. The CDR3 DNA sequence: TGTGCCACCAGCAGAGATCCTTTGACTAATGAAAAACTGTTTTTT. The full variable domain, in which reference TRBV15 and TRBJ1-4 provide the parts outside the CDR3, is DAMVIQNPRYQVTQFGKPVTLSCSQTLNHNVMYWYQQKSSQAPKLLFHYYDKDFNNEADTPDNFQSRRPNTSFCFLDIRSPGLGDTAMYLCATSRDPLTNEKLFFGSGTQLSVL.

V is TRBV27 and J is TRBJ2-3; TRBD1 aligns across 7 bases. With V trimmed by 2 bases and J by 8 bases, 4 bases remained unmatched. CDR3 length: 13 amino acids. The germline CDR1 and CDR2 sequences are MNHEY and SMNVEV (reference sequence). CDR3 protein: CASSLQRQGTQYF. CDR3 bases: TGTGCCAGCAGTTTACAACGACAGGGTACGCAGTATTTT.

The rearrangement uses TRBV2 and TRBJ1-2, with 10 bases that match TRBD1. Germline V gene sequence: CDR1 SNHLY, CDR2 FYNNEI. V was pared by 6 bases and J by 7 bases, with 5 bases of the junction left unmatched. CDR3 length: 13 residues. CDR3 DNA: TGTGCCAGCAGCGCCCGGGACAGGGGTGGCTACACCTTC. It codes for CASSARDRGGYTF.

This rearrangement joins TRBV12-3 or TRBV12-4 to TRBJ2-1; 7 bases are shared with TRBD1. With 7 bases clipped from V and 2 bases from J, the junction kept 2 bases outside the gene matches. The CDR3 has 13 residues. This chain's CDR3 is CASNRGTYNEQFF. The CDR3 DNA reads TGTGCCAGCAACAGGGGAACCTACAATGAGCAGTTCTTC.

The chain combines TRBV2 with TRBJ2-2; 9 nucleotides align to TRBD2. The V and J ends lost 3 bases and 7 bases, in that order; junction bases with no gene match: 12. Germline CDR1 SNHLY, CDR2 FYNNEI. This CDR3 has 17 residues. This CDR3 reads CASSDSGLAGRYGELFF. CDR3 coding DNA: TGTGCCAGCAGTGATAGTGGCCTAGCGGGGCGGTACGGGGAGCTGTTTTTT.

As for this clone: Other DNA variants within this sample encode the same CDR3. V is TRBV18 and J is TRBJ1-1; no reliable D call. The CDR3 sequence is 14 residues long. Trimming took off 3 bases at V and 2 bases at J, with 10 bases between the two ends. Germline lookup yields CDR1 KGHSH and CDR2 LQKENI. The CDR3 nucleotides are TGTGCCAGCTCACCGCGCCAGGAAAACACTGAAGCTTTCTTT. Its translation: CASSPRQENTEAFF.

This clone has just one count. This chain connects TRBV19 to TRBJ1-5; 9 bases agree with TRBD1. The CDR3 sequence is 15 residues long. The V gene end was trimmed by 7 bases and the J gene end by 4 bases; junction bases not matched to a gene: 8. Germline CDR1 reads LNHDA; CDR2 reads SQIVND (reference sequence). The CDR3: CASTHMGTGNQPQHF. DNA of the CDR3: TGTGCCAGTACCCATATGGGGACAGGGAATCAGCCCCAGCATTTT.

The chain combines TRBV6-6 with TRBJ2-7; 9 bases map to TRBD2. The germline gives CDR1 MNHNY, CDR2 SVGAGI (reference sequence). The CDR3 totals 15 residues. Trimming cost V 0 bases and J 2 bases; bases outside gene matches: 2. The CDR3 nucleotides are TGTGCCAGCAGTTACTCCGGGACTAGCACCTACGAGCAGTACGTC. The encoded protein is CASSYSGTSTYEQYV.

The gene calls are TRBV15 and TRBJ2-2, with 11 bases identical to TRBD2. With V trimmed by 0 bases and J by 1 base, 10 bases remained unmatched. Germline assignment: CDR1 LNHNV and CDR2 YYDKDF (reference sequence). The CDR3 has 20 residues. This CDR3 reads CATSRDVRLAGPRNTGELFF. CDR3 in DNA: TGTGCCACCAGCAGAGATGTGAGACTAGCGGGACCTCGGAACACCGGGGAGCTGTTTTTT.

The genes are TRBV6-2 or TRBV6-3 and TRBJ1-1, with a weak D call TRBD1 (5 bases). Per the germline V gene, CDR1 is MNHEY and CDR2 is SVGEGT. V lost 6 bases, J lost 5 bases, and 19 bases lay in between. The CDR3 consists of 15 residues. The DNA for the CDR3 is TGTGCCAGCAGCGGTAGACAGATAGGTAGGACTGAAGCTTTCTTT. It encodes CASSGRQIGRTEAFF.

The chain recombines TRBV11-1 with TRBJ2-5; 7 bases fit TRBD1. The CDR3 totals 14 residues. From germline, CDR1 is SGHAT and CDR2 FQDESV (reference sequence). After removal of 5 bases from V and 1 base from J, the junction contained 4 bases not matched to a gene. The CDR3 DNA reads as TGTGCCAGCAGCACCGACAGGGCCCAAGAGACCCAGTACTTC. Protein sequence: CASSTDRAQETQYF.

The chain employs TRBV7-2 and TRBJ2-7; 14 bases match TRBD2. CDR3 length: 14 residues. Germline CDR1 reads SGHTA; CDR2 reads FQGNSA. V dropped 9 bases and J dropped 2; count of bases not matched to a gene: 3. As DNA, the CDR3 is TGTGCCAGTTCGACTAGCGGGGGGGCCTACGAGCAGTACTTC. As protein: CASSTSGGAYEQYF.

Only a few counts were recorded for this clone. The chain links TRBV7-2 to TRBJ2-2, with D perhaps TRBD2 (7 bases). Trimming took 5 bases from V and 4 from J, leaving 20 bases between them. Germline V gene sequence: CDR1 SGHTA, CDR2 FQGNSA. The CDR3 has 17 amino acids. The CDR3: CASSPLPRGGSTGELFF. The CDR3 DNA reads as TGTGCCAGCAGCCCTTTACCCAGGGGCGGGAGCACCGGGGAGCTGTTTTTT.

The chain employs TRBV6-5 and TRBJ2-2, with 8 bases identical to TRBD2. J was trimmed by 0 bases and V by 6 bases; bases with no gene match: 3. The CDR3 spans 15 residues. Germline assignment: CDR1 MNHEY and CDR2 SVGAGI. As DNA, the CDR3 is TGTGCCAGCAGCCGACTAGCGTCGAACACCGGGGAGCTGTTTTTT. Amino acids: CASSRLASNTGELFF.

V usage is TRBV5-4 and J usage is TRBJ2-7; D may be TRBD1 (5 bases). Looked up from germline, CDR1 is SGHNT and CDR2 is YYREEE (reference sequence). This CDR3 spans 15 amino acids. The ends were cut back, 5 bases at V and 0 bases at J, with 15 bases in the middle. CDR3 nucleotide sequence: TGTGCCAGCAGTCCGACAGTTTCAAGCTCCTACGAGCAGTACTTC. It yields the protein CASSPTVSSSYEQYF.

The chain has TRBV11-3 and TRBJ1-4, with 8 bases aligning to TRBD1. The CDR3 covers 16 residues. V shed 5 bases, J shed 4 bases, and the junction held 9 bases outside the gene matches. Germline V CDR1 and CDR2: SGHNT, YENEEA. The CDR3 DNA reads TGTGCCAGCAGCCCTGGACAGGGCGGCCTTAATGAAAAACTGTTTTTT. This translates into CASSPGQGGLNEKLFF. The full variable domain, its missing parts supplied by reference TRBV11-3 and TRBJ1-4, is EAGVVQSPRYKIIEKKQPVAFWCNPISGHNTLYWYLQNLGQGPELLIRYENEEAVDDSQLPKDRFSAERLKGVDSTLKIQPAELGDSAVYLCASSPGQGGLNEKLFFGSGTQLSVL.

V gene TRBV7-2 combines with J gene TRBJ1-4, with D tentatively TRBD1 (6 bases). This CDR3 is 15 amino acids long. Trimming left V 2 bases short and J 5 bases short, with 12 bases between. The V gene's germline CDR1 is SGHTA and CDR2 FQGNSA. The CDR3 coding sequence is TGTGCCAGCAGCTTAATTGCAGGGGAAAATGAAAAACTGTTTTTT. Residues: CASSLIAGENEKLFF. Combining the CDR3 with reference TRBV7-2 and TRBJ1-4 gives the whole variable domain GAGVSQSPSNKVTEKGKDVELRCDPISGHTALYWYRQSLGQGLEFLIYFQGNSAPDKSGLPSDRFSAERTGGSVSTLTIQRTQQEDSAVYLCASSLIAGENEKLFFGSGTQLSVL.

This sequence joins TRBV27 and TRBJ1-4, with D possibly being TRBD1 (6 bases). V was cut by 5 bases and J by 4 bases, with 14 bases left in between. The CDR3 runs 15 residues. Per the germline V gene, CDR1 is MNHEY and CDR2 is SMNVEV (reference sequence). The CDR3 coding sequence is TGTGCCAGCAGTGTCCGGACAGCCAGTAATGAAAAACTGTTTTTT. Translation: CASSVRTASNEKLFF. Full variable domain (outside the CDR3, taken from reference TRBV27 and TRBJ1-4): EAQVTQNPRYLITVTGKKLTVTCSQNMNHEYMSWYRQDPGLGLRQIYYSMNVEVTDKGDVPEGYKVSRKEKRNFPLILESPSPNQTSLYFCASSVRTASNEKLFFGSGTQLSVL.

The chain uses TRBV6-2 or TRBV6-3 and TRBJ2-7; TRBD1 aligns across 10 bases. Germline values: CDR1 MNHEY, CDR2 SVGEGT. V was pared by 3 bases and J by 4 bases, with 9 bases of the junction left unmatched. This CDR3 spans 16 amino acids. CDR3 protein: CASSYGRDRGLYEQYV. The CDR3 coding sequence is TGTGCCAGCAGTTATGGCAGGGACAGGGGCCTTTACGAGCAGTACGTC.

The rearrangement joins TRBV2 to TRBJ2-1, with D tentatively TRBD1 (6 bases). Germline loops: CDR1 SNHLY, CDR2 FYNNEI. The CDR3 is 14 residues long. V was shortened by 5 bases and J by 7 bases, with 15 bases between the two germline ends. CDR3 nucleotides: TGTGCCAGCAGTAGCCAGGGGATGGGTAATGAGCAGTTCTTC. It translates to CASSSQGMGNEQFF.

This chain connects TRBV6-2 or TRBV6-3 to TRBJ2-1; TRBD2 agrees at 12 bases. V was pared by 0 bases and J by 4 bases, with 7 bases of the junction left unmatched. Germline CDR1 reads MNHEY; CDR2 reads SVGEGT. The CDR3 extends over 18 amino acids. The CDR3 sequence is CASSYSELAGGIYNEQFF. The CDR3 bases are TGTGCCAGCAGTTACTCCGAACTAGCGGGGGGAATTTACAATGAGCAGTTCTTC.

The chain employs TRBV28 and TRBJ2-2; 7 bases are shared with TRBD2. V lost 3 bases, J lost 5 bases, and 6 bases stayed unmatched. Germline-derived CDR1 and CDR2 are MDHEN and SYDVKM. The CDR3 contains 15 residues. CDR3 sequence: CASSFPGLRTGELFF. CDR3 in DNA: TGTGCCAGCAGTTTCCCGGGACTACGAACCGGGGAGCTGTTTTTT.